This T cell receptor (beta chain) appears in the sequencing data of a study of vaccination effects on CD4 cells after COVID-19. Across the study: The second dose preceded post-vaccine samples by a median of 72 days.

The repertoire was sequenced with immunoSEQ multiplex PCR; TCRdb's copy has only in-frame clones and lacks some. The data show 25,000 to 30,000 clones, around 67% seen once. General study findings and limits: From healthy vaccinees, only 1 of 255 vaccine-induced clones also reacted to common cold coronaviruses. Clones induced by infection and by vaccine showed marked clonal contraction late after vaccination.

Germline trimming cut 1 base from V and 3 bases from J; bases unmatched to any gene: 9. The germline V gene encodes CDR1 SGHAT and CDR2 FQNNGV. This CDR3 comprises 17 residues. This clone was found once. The target antigen is unknown. ViraFEST assay sequencing came after antigen-specific CD4+ T cells were expanded with viral peptide pools. Following 10 days of culture, CD4+ T cells were isolated. Every participant took two doses of the BNT162b2 or mRNA-1273 vaccine. For each well, some 1.9 million PBMC were cultured with around 9.8 IU/ml IL-2 and roughly 9.2 ug/ml peptides. The V gene is TRBV11-2, the J gene TRBJ2-7, with 10 bases matching TRBD2. This sequence was found in a human donor who received a COVID-19 vaccine. Sequencing used CD4+ T cells from PBMCs cultured with HCoV-NL63 spike peptides, obtained after COVID-19 vaccination. The CDR3 loop reads CASSLGASGSGGYEQYF. The CDR3 DNA sequence: TGTGCCAGCAGCTTAGGTGCTAGCGGGAGTGGGGGCTACGAGCAGTACTTC.